Below are 30 T cell receptor beta chains sequenced from a single sample in a study of CD8 T cells in Susac syndrome. When the RNA was reverse transcribed, random hexamers were used with an input of roughly 0.45 to 1 ug. TCRdb reprocessed the immunoSEQ multiplex PCR reads with MiXCR, giving one entry per CDR3 protein. There are 250,000 to 300,000 distinct CDR3 sequences in the sample; almost 85% occur only once, and roughly 0.22% lies in the top ten. Material: CD8+ T cells from PBMCs. The source of these receptors is a human donor with multiple sclerosis.

This clonotype has a single count. This chain connects TRBV14 to TRBJ1-5, with 8 bases lining up with TRBD1. Looked up from germline, CDR1 is SGHDN and CDR2 is FVKESK. After removal of 0 bases from V and 5 bases from J, the junction contained 6 bases not matched to a gene. The CDR3 sequence is 16 residues long. The DNA of the CDR3 is TGTGCCAGCAGCCAAGAACAGGGGGTTTACCATCAGCCCCAGCATTTT. This gives the protein CASSQEQGVYHQPQHF.

CDR3 sequence reads: CASSQGRGDPGELFF. The DNA of the CDR3 is TGCGCCAGCAGTCAGGGGCGAGGGGATCCCGGGGAGCTGTTTTTT. V and J are TRBV23-1 and TRBJ2-2, with D perhaps matching TRBD1 or TRBD2 (5 bases each). TRBV23-1 has ORF status, its function being uncertain. V was clipped by 3 bases and J by 6 bases, with 14 bases between them. CDR3 length equals 15 residues.

This clonotype was recorded once. The chain has TRBV4-1 and TRBJ2-1; TRBD2 matches 9 bases. Looked up from germline, CDR1 is MGHRA and CDR2 is YSYEKL. Germline trimming cut 2 bases from V and 5 bases from J; bases unmatched to any gene: 13. The CDR3 is 18 amino acids. For the CDR3, the DNA is TGCGCCAGCAGCCAAAGCCCTGTGTTTAGCGGGAGAAACAATGAGCAGTTCTTC. It codes for CASSQSPVFSGRNNEQFF.

The J gene is TRBJ1-2, the V gene TRBV6-1; D not certain. The CDR3 consists of 14 residues. CDR1 MNHNS and CDR2 SASEGT come from the germline V gene. Trimming took off 3 bases at V and 6 bases at J, with 14 bases between the two ends. Written as DNA, the CDR3 is TGTGCCAGCAGTGAGGCGTGGGAGGGCGATGGCTACACCTTC. Translation gives CASSEAWEGDGYTF.

This chain connects TRBV6-2 or TRBV6-3 to TRBJ2-3; D unclear. CDR3 length: 16 amino acids. V was trimmed by 0 bases and J by 2 bases, leaving 12 bases between them. Per germline, CDR1 MNHEY and CDR2 SVGEGT. The CDR3 here is CASSYSWGYNTDTQYF. The CDR3 nucleotides are TGTGCCAGCAGTTACTCGTGGGGATATAACACAGATACGCAGTATTTT.

This sequence joins TRBV27 and TRBJ1-4, with D unclear. The germline V gene has CDR1 MNHEY and CDR2 SMNVEV (reference sequence). V lost 5 bases and J 4 bases, leaving 14 bases between the germline ends. The CDR3 is 15 amino acids. The DNA of the CDR3 is TGTGCCAGCAGTACCTCAGGAAACTATAATGAAAAACTGTTTTTT. Encoded protein: CASSTSGNYNEKLFF. The entire variable domain, with the rest obtained from reference TRBV27 and TRBJ1-4, is as follows: EAQVTQNPRYLITVTGKKLTVTCSQNMNHEYMSWYRQDPGLGLRQIYYSMNVEVTDKGDVPEGYKVSRKEKRNFPLILESPSPNQTSLYFCASSTSGNYNEKLFFGSGTQLSVL.

The chain carries TRBV27 and TRBJ2-7; D gene uncertain. The CDR3 covers 16 residues. The V end lost 5 bases, the J end lost 0 bases, and 17 bases lay between the germline ends. Germline values: CDR1 MNHEY, CDR2 SMNVEV (reference sequence). The CDR3 DNA reads as TGTGCCAGCAGTCCCCTGGCAACTGTCTTCTCCTACGAGCAGTACTTC. It codes for CASSPLATVFSYEQYF.

This chain joins TRBV4-1 and TRBJ2-7, with 10 bases lining up with TRBD2. The V gene end was trimmed by 1 base and the J gene end by 3 bases; junction bases not matched to a gene: 3. Germline assignment: CDR1 MGHRA and CDR2 YSYEKL. This CDR3 is built from 15 residues. CDR3 DNA sequence: TGCGCCAGCAGCCAAGCCCTAGCGGGAGACTACGAGCAGTACTTC. Amino acids: CASSQALAGDYEQYF.

This clonotype came up a few times. The chain carries TRBV5-1 and TRBJ2-7; no firm D call. The V end lost 4 bases, the J end lost 3 bases, and 11 bases lay between the germline ends. The CDR3 sequence is 13 residues long. Per the germline V gene, CDR1 is SGHRS and CDR2 is YFSETQ. CDR3 bases: TGCGCCAGCAGCATTGCTACATACTACGAGCAGTACTTC. Translated, it gives CASSIATYYEQYF.

The chain links TRBV4-3 to TRBJ2-3; 7 bases line up with TRBD2. Trimming removed 1 base from V and 0 bases from J; junction bases left unmatched: 4. The germline V gene encodes CDR1 LGHNA and CDR2 YSLEER. The CDR3 runs 16 residues. CDR3 in DNA: TGCGCCAGCAGCCAAGGCAGCGGGGCCAGCACAGATACGCAGTATTTT. It specifies CASSQGSGASTDTQYF.

V gene TRBV29-1 combines with J gene TRBJ2-7; 13 nucleotides agree with TRBD2. Trimming removed 2 bases from V and 4 bases from J; junction bases left unmatched: 2. The CDR3 extends over 14 amino acids. Germline CDR1 is SQVTM and CDR2 is ANQGSEA. CDR3 DNA: TGCAGCGTTGAAAAGGGACTAGCGGGATACGAGCAGTACTTC. Its translation: CSVEKGLAGYEQYF.

This clonotype was counted a few times. The chain uses TRBV9 and TRBJ2-3; tentatively, D is TRBD1 or TRBD2 (6 bases each). CDR3 size: 15 residues. Per germline, CDR1 SGDLS and CDR2 YYNGEE. V shed 0 bases and J shed 0 bases, with 8 bases lying between them. CDR3 in DNA: TGTGCCAGCAGCGTAGCGGGGGCGAGCACAGATACGCAGTATTTT. Translating it yields CASSVAGASTDTQYF.

The rearrangement links TRBV7-9 to TRBJ2-5; 8 nucleotides align to TRBD1. Losses at the gene ends were 4 bases for V and 2 bases for J; bases not matched to a gene: 6. Germline values: CDR1 SEHNR, CDR2 FQNEAQ (reference sequence). The CDR3 is made up of 15 amino acids. In DNA, the CDR3 is TGTGCCAGCAGCTACTTACAGGGGGTGCAAGAGACCCAGTACTTC. Translating gives CASSYLQGVQETQYF. Supplemented by reference TRBV7-9 and TRBJ2-5, the full variable domain reads DTGVSQNPRHKITKRGQNVTFRCDPISEHNRLYWYRQTLGQGPEFLTYFQNEAQLEKSRLLSDRFSAERPKGSFSTLEIQRTEQGDSAMYLCASSYLQGVQETQYFGPGTRLLVL.

The J gene is TRBJ2-3, the V gene TRBV19; possibly TRBD1 or TRBD2 for D (5 bases each). V lost 4 bases and J lost 2, with 13 bases in between. The CDR3 contains 15 residues. Germline V CDR1 and CDR2: LNHDA, SQIVND (reference sequence). CDR3 bases: TGTGCCAGTAGTACACGGGACGCTCCCACAGATACGCAGTATTTT. This encodes CASSTRDAPTDTQYF.

The chain carries TRBV9 and TRBJ2-2; 7 bases align to TRBD2. CDR1 and CDR2 (germline): SGDLS, YYNGEE. This CDR3 has 15 residues. J was trimmed by 0 bases and V by 1 base; bases with no gene match: 0. CDR3 nucleotides: TGTGCCAGCAGCGTAAGCGGGACGAACACCGGGGAGCTGTTTTTT. This encodes CASSVSGTNTGELFF.

The V gene is TRBV28, the J gene TRBJ2-1, with a tentative D call TRBD1 (5 bases). This CDR3 has 11 residues. V lost 5 bases, J lost 10 bases, and 9 bases lay in between. Germline loops: CDR1 MDHEN, CDR2 SYDVKM. DNA of the CDR3: TGTGCCAGCAGTCACTACAGGGAGCAGTTCTTC. Its protein is CASSHYREQFF.

The sample holds one count of this clonotype. The chain joins TRBV30 to TRBJ1-1; the D gene is possibly TRBD1 (5 bases). Trimming took 4 bases from V and 5 from J, leaving 11 bases between them. This CDR3 is 12 amino acids long. From germline, CDR1 is GTSNPN and CDR2 SVGIG (reference sequence). The CDR3 bases are TGTGCCTGGATCGGGGAGGGGACTGAAGCTTTCTTT. This encodes CAWIGEGTEAFF.

This chain connects TRBV14 to TRBJ2-7; TRBD2 is a possible D gene (5 bases). There are 13 residues in the CDR3. Trimming pared 2 bases from V and 6 bases from J, leaving 11 bases between. From germline, CDR1 is SGHDN and CDR2 FVKESK. CDR3 nucleotide sequence: TGTGCCAGCAGCCAATTACGGGAAAGCGAGCAGTACTTC. Its translation: CASSQLRESEQYF.

The chain joins TRBV6-5 to TRBJ1-2, with D possibly matching TRBD1 (5 bases). Germline CDR1 reads MNHEY; CDR2 reads SVGAGI. CDR3 length: 14 residues. The V and J ends lost 3 bases and 2 bases respectively, with 10 bases between them. Here the CDR3 DNA reads TGTGCCAGCAGTTATCCAGGGATGAACTATGGCTACACCTTC. Its translation: CASSYPGMNYGYTF.

The chain is built from TRBV12-3 or TRBV12-4 and TRBJ2-5; tentative D call: TRBD1 (6 bases). The CDR3 has 12 amino acids. Trimming stripped 5 bases from V and 3 bases from J, with 7 bases between. CDR3 in amino acids: CASSAGEETQYF. The CDR3 coding sequence is TGTGCCAGCAGTGCAGGGGAAGAGACCCAGTACTTC.

This chain links TRBV19 with TRBJ2-7; TRBD2 might be the D (5 bases). The CDR3 contains 15 residues. The V gene's germline CDR1 is LNHDA and CDR2 SQIVND (reference sequence). With 3 bases removed from V and 4 bases from J, the gap between germline ends came to 16 bases. DNA of the CDR3: TGTGCCAGTAGTATTGGACTCCGTTCTCAATACGAGCAGTACTTC. It encodes CASSIGLRSQYEQYF.

The chain combines TRBV20-1 with TRBJ2-3; 8 positions match TRBD1. V was clipped by 2 bases and J by 4 bases; unmatched bases: 2. CDR1 DFQATT and CDR2 SNEGSKA come from the germline V gene (reference sequence). This CDR3 has 13 residues. This CDR3 is CSARQTGADTQYF. As DNA, the CDR3 is TGCAGTGCTAGACAGACAGGGGCAGATACGCAGTATTTT.

The chain has TRBV12-5 and TRBJ2-5; D is undetermined. V was trimmed by 1 base and J by 5 bases, leaving 8 bases between them. Per the germline V gene, CDR1 is LGHNT and CDR2 is FRNRAP. This CDR3 has 13 amino acids. As DNA, the CDR3 is TGTGCTAGTGGTTTGGGCTCTGAGGAGACCCAGTACTTC. It yields the protein CASGLGSEETQYF.

V gene TRBV19 combines with J gene TRBJ2-1; TRBD2 matches at 7 bases. Germline values: CDR1 LNHDA, CDR2 SQIVND (reference sequence). The trim removed 3 bases at V and 6 bases at J, leaving 5 bases unmatched. CDR3 length: 14 residues. This CDR3 reads CASSMQLALNEQFF. The CDR3 DNA sequence: TGTGCCAGTAGTATGCAACTAGCGCTCAATGAGCAGTTCTTC.

The chain links TRBV19 to TRBJ2-7; TRBD2 matches at 12 bases. Germline lookup yields CDR1 LNHDA and CDR2 SQIVND (reference sequence). Trimming removed 4 bases from V and 3 bases from J; junction bases left unmatched: 4. The CDR3 contains 15 residues. The CDR3 here is CASSTTSGGHYEQYF. CDR3 sequence (DNA): TGTGCCAGTAGTACAACTAGCGGGGGGCACTACGAGCAGTACTTC.

The chain links TRBV6-5 to TRBJ2-7; D unresolved. Germline V lookup: CDR1 MNHEY, CDR2 SVGAGI. This CDR3 spans 14 amino acids. V gave up 0 bases and J gave up 3 bases, with 9 bases separating them. CDR3 DNA: TGTGCCAGCAGTTACTCCGGACGTTACTACGAGCAGTACTTC. The encoded protein is CASSYSGRYYEQYF.

V gene TRBV20-1 combines with J gene TRBJ2-1; D remains unclear. The CDR3 is 17 residues long. The germline CDR1 and CDR2 sequences are DFQATT and SNEGSKA (reference sequence). V gave up 4 bases and J gave up 3 bases, with 22 bases separating them. DNA for the CDR3: TGCAGTGCTACTTTAGAGTTAGCCCCTGGTGACTACAATGAGCAGTTCTTC. Its translation is CSATLELAPGDYNEQFF.

The chain employs TRBV14 and TRBJ2-7; D is uncertain. V was clipped by 1 base and J by 6 bases, with 10 bases between them. The CDR3 contains 13 residues. CDR1 and CDR2 from the germline V gene are SGHDN and FVKESK. CDR3 coding DNA: TGTGCCAGCAGCCAAGTTCCCAACCTCGAGCAGTACTTC. Residues: CASSQVPNLEQYF.

The CDR3 is CSATPGRGGRYGYTF. The CDR3 coding sequence is TGCAGTGCTACCCCGGGCAGGGGAGGAAGGTATGGCTACACCTTC. V gene TRBV20-1 combines with J gene TRBJ1-2; D is possibly TRBD1 (6 bases). The CDR3 length is 15 residues. The V end was cut by 4 bases, the J end by 5 bases, with 20 bases between. CDR1 and CDR2 from the germline V gene are DFQATT and SNEGSKA (reference sequence).

Only a few counts were recorded for this clonotype. The chain has TRBV7-9 and TRBJ2-1; D is possibly TRBD2 (5 bases). Germline CDR1 reads SEHNR; CDR2 reads FQNEAQ (reference sequence). This CDR3 is built from 15 residues. The germline V and J ends were trimmed by 5 bases and 7 bases, with 18 bases remaining between them. This chain's CDR3 is CASSQYGSVGNEQFF. As DNA, the CDR3 is TGTGCCAGCAGCCAGTATGGGAGTGTTGGGAATGAGCAGTTCTTC.